The TCR beta chain described here comes from a study of tumor and adjacent non-tumor tissue in lung cancer. Study observations and caveats: In normal lung, the top 100 clones were significantly more dominant than in tumor.

The V gene's germline CDR1 is MNHEY and CDR2 SVGAGI. CDR3 size: 13 residues. Details on this clonotype: Its antigen is not known. At one end, the junction sequence differs from germline, possibly due to a read error.

RNA was extracted from bulk tissue without any cell sorting. This non-tumor lung sample came from over 3 cm beyond the tumor edge. Newly diagnosed lung cancer patients had thoracic surgery in China, August–late 2014, without prior chemotherapy. Three rounds of nested PCR, following a modified ARM-PCR protocol, produced the TCRbeta library. TCRdb ran MiXCR on the multiplex PCR reads and lists one entry per CDR3 protein. The profile shows under 85,000 distinct CDR3 sequences, over 60% of them singletons. The material sequenced was distant non-tumor lung tissue. The chain carries TRBV6-5 and TRBJ2-3; no definite D call. The source of this sequence is a man aged 70-80 years with non-small cell lung cancer. This chain's CDR3 is CGSSYRRPDTEYF. The CDR3 coding sequence is TGTGGCAGCAGTTACCGGCGCCCAGATACGGAGTATTTT.